The present T cell receptor (beta chain) was sequenced within a study of Graves' ophthalmopathy and Graves' hyperthyroidism. Study-wide background: Researchers classed hyperthyroidism as stable given no ophthalmopathy within 18 months of follow-up. Regarding the study as a whole: The majority of expanded thyroid clonotypes above 0.001 frequency also occurred in blood.

If patients had other autoimmune diseases, uncontrolled infections, pregnancy or lactation, they were excluded. Beta-chain TCR CDR3 regions were amplified from RNA transcripts. RT-PCR was first run with HTBI primers, then multiplex PCR in a second round. In TCRdb, the multiplex PCR reads were re-called with MiXCR into one record per CDR3 protein. The sample contains over a million distinct CDR3 sequences, less than 45% of which appear only once. This CDR3 comprises 12 residues. Germline V gene data show CDR1 as MGHDK and CDR2 as SYGVNS. Trimming stripped 3 bases from V and 8 bases from J, with 10 bases between. This clonotype was detected many times. The antigen is undetermined.

This sequence originates from an adult man with Graves' hyperthyroidism. The material sequenced was peripheral blood or thyroid tissue (not recorded which). The rearrangement links TRBV25-1 to TRBJ1-2; possible D gene TRBD1, 5 bases. The CDR3 DNA is TGTGCCAGCAGTGACTGGGGGAGCGGCTACACCTTC. It translates to CASSDWGSGYTF.